The 20 T cell receptor beta chains below all came from one sample that was sequenced in a study of T cell repertoires in cytomegalovirus infection. Each CDR3 protein gets one entry after TCRdb re-called the reads with MiXCR. Counted here are around 530,000 distinct CDR3 sequences, about 26% occurring once; the ten biggest clones make up under 15%. The sequencing sample was made of PBMCs. The origin of the receptors is a human donor in good health (CMV status not recorded). Some clones in this sample may be carry-over from other donors' samples.

This clonotype was found a few times. The V call is TRBV6-2 or TRBV6-3, the J call TRBJ2-3, with D perhaps TRBD2 (5 bases). The CDR3 covers 14 residues. V was shortened by 6 bases and J by 2 bases, with 12 bases between the two germline ends. The germline CDR1 and CDR2 sequences are MNHEY and SVGEGT. The CDR3 spells CASSLRAYTDTQYF. CDR3 DNA: TGTGCCAGCAGCCTGCGGGCGTACACAGATACGCAGTATTTT.

The chain couples TRBV10-3 to TRBJ1-5; TRBD1 aligns across 10 bases. Germline values: CDR1 ENHRY, CDR2 SYGVKD. The CDR3 spans 14 residues. V lost 6 bases to trimming and J lost 7 bases; unmatched junction nucleotides: 6. CDR3 DNA sequence: TGTGCCATCAGACCGGGACAGGGGAACCAGCCCCAGCATTTT. Translation: CAIRPGQGNQPQHF.

This chain links TRBV7-2 with TRBJ2-4, with D possibly matching TRBD2 (5 bases). CDR3 size: 16 residues. The germline V and J ends were trimmed by 4 bases and 6 bases, with 19 bases remaining between them. Germline CDR1 reads SGHTA; CDR2 reads FQGNSA. CDR3 protein: CASSSEHSVLANIQYF. The CDR3 nucleotides are TGTGCCAGCAGCTCCGAGCATAGCGTCTTGGCAAACATTCAGTACTTC.

This clonotype has at least ten counts. The V gene is TRBV4-3, the J gene TRBJ1-4; D ambiguous. CDR1 and CDR2 from the germline V gene are LGHNA and YSLEER. The length of the CDR3 is 15 residues. Trimming cost V 0 bases and J 7 bases, with 12 bases left between them. For the CDR3, the DNA is TGCGCCAGCAGCCAAGAGGAGGGCTGGGGTGAAAAACTGTTTTTT. Translation: CASSQEEGWGEKLFF.

The V call is TRBV14, the J call TRBJ1-1; D call uncertain. Trimming pared 1 base from V and 0 bases from J, leaving 12 bases between. The germline CDR1 and CDR2 sequences are SGHDN and FVKESK. CDR3 length: 16 residues. The CDR3: CASSQVSGVLNTEAFF. The CDR3 coding sequence is TGTGCCAGCAGCCAAGTATCCGGGGTGCTGAACACTGAAGCTTTCTTT.

This clonotype was recorded a few times. The chain employs TRBV20-1 and TRBJ1-2; 7 bases align to TRBD1. CDR3 length: 13 amino acids. The ends lost 6 bases at V and 8 bases at J; junction bases unmatched: 12. CDR1 and CDR2 (germline): DFQATT, SNEGSKA (reference sequence). The CDR3 nucleotides are TGCAGTGCGGAGACAGGGAGTGGGTCGGGCTACACCTTC. Amino acid sequence: CSAETGSGSGYTF.

This clonotype was seen at least ten times. The genes are TRBV7-9 and TRBJ1-1; weak D call: TRBD1 (5 bases). Trimming removed 5 bases at V and 12 bases at J, with 25 bases between. The CDR3 extends over 15 amino acids. Germline-derived CDR1 and CDR2 are SEHNR and FQNEAQ (reference sequence). The CDR3 is CASSPRDGGVTTPFF. The CDR3 DNA reads as TGTGCCAGCAGCCCGCGGGACGGTGGGGTTACGACGCCTTTCTTT. The full variable domain, in which reference TRBV7-9 and TRBJ1-1 provide the parts outside the CDR3, is DTGVSQNPRHKITKRGQNVTFRCDPISEHNRLYWYRQTLGQGPEFLTYFQNEAQLEKSRLLSDRFSAERPKGSFSTLEIQRTEQGDSAMYLCASSPRDGGVTTPFFGQGTRLTVV.

This clonotype appeared a few times. The chain employs TRBV7-2 and TRBJ2-1; 9 bases line up with TRBD1. Per the germline V gene, CDR1 is SGHTA and CDR2 is FQGNSA. V shed 1 base and J 3 bases; nucleotides not matched to a gene: 4. CDR3 size: 16 residues. The CDR3 DNA sequence: TGTGCCAGCAGCTTAGGCGACAGGGGGTACTACAATGAGCAGTTCTTC. Encoded protein: CASSLGDRGYYNEQFF. The full variable domain, with the rest looked up from reference TRBV7-2 and TRBJ2-1, is GAGVSQSPSNKVTEKGKDVELRCDPISGHTALYWYRQSLGQGLEFLIYFQGNSAPDKSGLPSDRFSAERTGGSVSTLTIQRTQQEDSAVYLCASSLGDRGYYNEQFFGPGTRLTVL.

This rearrangement joins TRBV12-3 or TRBV12-4 to TRBJ1-1; D gene uncertain. This CDR3 has 13 residues. Between the trimmed V and J ends, which lost 6 bases and 5 bases, there was a span of 13 bases. The CDR3 DNA is TGTGCCAGCAGCCTACGGACTGCTACTGAAGCTTTCTTT. Translated: CASSLRTATEAFF.

The V call is TRBV20-1, the J call TRBJ1-1; D call uncertain. The germline CDR1 and CDR2 sequences are DFQATT and SNEGSKA (reference sequence). The CDR3 is 11 residues long. V lost 7 bases to trimming and J lost 5 bases, with 11 bases between them. The chain's CDR3 is CSVEENTEAFF. CDR3 DNA sequence: TGCAGTGTGGAGGAAAATACTGAAGCTTTCTTT.

V is TRBV6-1 and J is TRBJ2-1, with 9 bases matching TRBD1. J lost 8 bases, V lost 2 bases, and 7 bases had no gene match. Germline CDR1 reads MNHNS; CDR2 reads SASEGT. This CDR3 is 15 amino acids long. The CDR3 DNA reads TGTGCCAGCAGTGAACCGGGACAGGGCAGGGATGAGCAGTTCTTC. It translates to CASSEPGQGRDEQFF.

This clonotype was recorded a few times. This chain joins TRBV27 and TRBJ1-2; TRBD1 aligns across 7 bases. Unmatched junction bases numbered 6, after V lost 1 base and J lost 4 bases. CDR1 is MNHEY and CDR2 is SMNVEV in the germline V gene (reference sequence). This CDR3 is built from 15 residues. DNA of the CDR3: TGTGCCAGCAGTTTATATCCCACAGGGGCCTATGGCTACACCTTC. It translates to CASSLYPTGAYGYTF.

CDR3 sequence (DNA): TGTGCCAGCAGTTTACCCCCCTCTACGCCGGGACGGACCTATGGCTACACCTTC. This translates into CASSLPPSTPGRTYGYTF. This rearrangement joins TRBV12-3 or TRBV12-4 to TRBJ1-2, with D tentatively TRBD1 (5 bases). Trimming removed 2 bases from V and 4 bases from J, with 23 bases in between. The CDR3 extends over 18 amino acids.

This clonotype has only a few counts. V usage is TRBV7-9 and J usage is TRBJ2-3; 9 nucleotides match TRBD2. Germline trimming cut 7 bases from V and 7 bases from J; bases unmatched to any gene: 12. Germline V gene sequence: CDR1 SEHNR, CDR2 FQNEAQ (reference sequence). This CDR3 has 15 residues. This CDR3 reads CASNPGLALTNTQYF. CDR3 DNA sequence: TGTGCCAGCAACCCGGGACTAGCCCTTACTAATACGCAGTATTTT.

This clonotype was counted many times. The genes are TRBV7-6 and TRBJ1-1; 7 positions match TRBD1. The length of the CDR3 is 14 residues. The V segment lost 5 bases and the J segment 5 bases; nucleotides outside the gene matches: 8. Germline assignment: CDR1 SGHVS and CDR2 FNYEAQ. CDR3 DNA sequence: TGTGCCAGCAGCGTGGGACAGACACGGACTGAAGCTTTCTTT. This encodes CASSVGQTRTEAFF.

This clonotype occurred many times. V gene TRBV7-2 combines with J gene TRBJ2-1, with D unclear. The CDR3 totals 16 residues. CDR1 and CDR2 (germline): SGHTA, FQGNSA. Trimming removed 1 base at V and 4 bases at J, with 14 bases between. The CDR3 nucleotides read TGTGCCAGCAGCTTAGAGTTCTTCTATCCTTACAATGAGCAGTTCTTC. It encodes CASSLEFFYPYNEQFF. The variable domain in full, completed from reference TRBV7-2 and TRBJ2-1, reads GAGVSQSPSNKVTEKGKDVELRCDPISGHTALYWYRQSLGQGLEFLIYFQGNSAPDKSGLPSDRFSAERTGGSVSTLTIQRTQQEDSAVYLCASSLEFFYPYNEQFFGPGTRLTVL.

In its sample, this clonotype was seen a few times. CDR3 nucleotides: TGTGCCAGCAGTTTATTGACGGTCCACACAGATACGCAGTATTTT. It yields the protein CASSLLTVHTDTQYF. The chain employs TRBV28 and TRBJ2-3; no reliable D call. V lost 1 base and J lost 2, with 10 bases in between. The germline gives CDR1 MDHEN, CDR2 SYDVKM. The CDR3 spans 15 residues. Full variable domain (outside the CDR3, taken from reference TRBV28 and TRBJ2-3): DVKVTQSSRYLVKRTGEKVFLECVQDMDHENMFWYRQDPGLGLRLIYFSYDVKMKEKGDIPEGYSVSREKKERFSLILESASTNQTSMYLCASSLLTVHTDTQYFGPGTRLTVL.

V gene TRBV10-3 combines with J gene TRBJ2-5; D unclear. CDR3 length: 18 amino acids. The V gene lost 6 bases and the J gene lost 0 bases, with 23 bases spanning the gap. Germline loops: CDR1 ENHRY, CDR2 SYGVKD. CDR3 in DNA: TGTGCCATCAGGGTGAAGTCAGGTGGGTGGATTTACCAAGAGACCCAGTACTTC. It is translated as CAIRVKSGGWIYQETQYF.

This chain uses TRBV5-5 with TRBJ1-1, with D unresolved. This CDR3 spans 19 amino acids. Trimming pared 0 bases from V and 0 bases from J, leaving 21 bases between. The germline gives CDR1 SGHKS, CDR2 YYEKEE (reference sequence). The CDR3, as DNA: TGTGCCAGCAGCTTGGAGGCAGGCGTTTTTGGGGTAATGAACACTGAAGCTTTCTTT. Translated, it gives CASSLEAGVFGVMNTEAFF.

This clonotype was seen a few times. This chain links TRBV20-1 with TRBJ1-4; D gene unclear. Germline V gene data show CDR1 as DFQATT and CDR2 as SNEGSKA (reference sequence). The ends were cut back, 1 base at V and 8 bases at J, with 11 bases in the middle. The CDR3 has 13 amino acids. The CDR3 protein is CSARGNMDEKLFF. The CDR3 bases are TGCAGTGCTAGAGGGAACATGGACGAAAAACTGTTTTTT.